The next 7 T cell receptor beta chains were all read from a single sample in a study of identifying expanded T cells in peripheral blood. Some clones are missing from TCRdb's copy, which holds only in-frame ones; the method was immunoSEQ multiplex PCR. The sample yields about 100,000 clones, around 89% seen once. Sequenced sample: blood. The receptors were sampled from a person between 18 and 75 years old in good health.

The chain links TRBV5-4 to TRBJ1-2; D remains ambiguous. The CDR3 is 14 residues long. In germline, CDR1 is SGHNT, CDR2 YYREEE (reference sequence). The V end lost 2 bases, the J end lost 4 bases, and 12 bases lay between the germline ends. This CDR3 reads CASSFVGGLYGYTF. DNA for the CDR3: TGTGCCAGCAGCTTTGTAGGCGGCCTCTATGGCTACACCTTC. The full variable domain, with the rest looked up from reference TRBV5-4 and TRBJ1-2, is ETGVTQSPTHLIKTRGQQVTLRCSSQSGHNTVSWYQQALGQGPQFIFQYYREEENGRGNFPPRFSGLQFPNYSSELNVNALELDDSALYLCASSFVGGLYGYTFGSGTRLTVV.

The rearrangement links TRBV30 to TRBJ2-5; 7 positions match TRBD2. CDR3 length: 15 amino acids. Trimming cost V 0 bases and J 4 bases; bases outside gene matches: 8. The germline V gene encodes CDR1 GTSNPN and CDR2 SVGIG (reference sequence). The CDR3 loop reads CAWSVGGGPRETQYF. The CDR3 nucleotides read TGTGCCTGGAGTGTTGGGGGGGGACCGCGAGAGACCCAGTACTTC.

This sequence joins TRBV14 and TRBJ1-4, with unresolved D. Trimming took off 0 bases at V and 4 bases at J, with 6 bases between the two ends. From germline, CDR1 is SGHDN and CDR2 FVKESK. The CDR3 loop spans 14 amino acids. CDR3 sequence reads: CASSQEPFNEKLFF. In DNA, the CDR3 is TGTGCCAGCAGCCAAGAACCGTTTAATGAAAAACTGTTTTTT.

V usage is TRBV14 and J usage is TRBJ2-2, with TRBD1 matching 7 bases. Trimming took 6 bases from V and 3 from J; bases not matched to a gene: 10. The CDR3 loop spans 16 amino acids. Germline CDR1 SGHDN, CDR2 FVKESK. The DNA of the CDR3 is TGTGCCAGCAGGCATGCCGGGACAGCATACACCGGGGAGCTGTTTTTT. It codes for CASRHAGTAYTGELFF.

The chain uses TRBV5-1 and TRBJ2-1; the match to TRBD2 covers 8 bases. The V and J ends lost 3 bases and 2 bases, in that order; junction bases with no gene match: 4. CDR1 and CDR2 (germline): SGHRS, YFSETQ. This CDR3 region has 15 residues. CDR3 protein: CASSSLAVTYNEQFF. Here the CDR3 DNA reads TGCGCCAGCAGCTCACTAGCGGTGACCTACAATGAGCAGTTCTTC.

V gene TRBV21-1 combines with J gene TRBJ2-1; the table's D gene call, TRBD2, was not cross checked with the DNA. TRBV21-1 is labeled a pseudogene. CDR3 length: 20 amino acids. The CDR3 sequence: CARSRVRGGRGWDSYNEQFF. CDR3 bases: TGTGCCAGGAGCCGAGTGCGGGGGGGCCGGGGTTGGGACTCCTACAATGAGCAGTTCTTC.

The chain couples TRBV10-2 to TRBJ2-7, with 11 nucleotides matching TRBD2. V was pared by 6 bases and J by 2 bases, with 3 bases of the junction left unmatched. The germline gives CDR1 WSHSY, CDR2 SAAADI. The CDR3 contains 14 residues. The CDR3 bases are TGCGCCAGCAGCGGGACTAGCGGAGCCTACGAGCAGTACTTC. Translating it yields CASSGTSGAYEQYF.